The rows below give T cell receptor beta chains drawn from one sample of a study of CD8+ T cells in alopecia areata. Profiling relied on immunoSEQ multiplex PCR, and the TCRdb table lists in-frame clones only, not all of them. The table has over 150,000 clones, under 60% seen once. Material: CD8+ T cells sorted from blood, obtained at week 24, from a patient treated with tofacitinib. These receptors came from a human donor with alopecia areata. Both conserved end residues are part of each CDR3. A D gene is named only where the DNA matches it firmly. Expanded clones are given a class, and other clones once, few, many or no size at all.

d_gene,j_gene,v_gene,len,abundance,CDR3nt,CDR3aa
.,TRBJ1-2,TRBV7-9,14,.,TGTGCCAGCAGCTCTGACAGCCCTAACTATGGCTACACCTTC,CASSSDSPNYGYTF
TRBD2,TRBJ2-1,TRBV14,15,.,TGTGCCAGCAGCCAAACGGGACTAGCCAGAAATGAGCAGTTCTTC,CASSQTGLARNEQFF
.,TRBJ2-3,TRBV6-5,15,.,TGTGCCAGCAGTTACTCGCCAGGGGGCACAGATACGCAGTATTTT,CASSYSPGGTDTQYF
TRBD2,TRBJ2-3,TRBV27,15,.,TGTGCCAGCAGAATACGGCGTAGGGAGGGAGATACGCAGTATTTT,CASRIRRREGDTQYF
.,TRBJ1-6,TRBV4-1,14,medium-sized,TGCGCCAGCAGCCATTACAGGGATTCATCACCCCTCCACTTT,CASSHYRDSSPLHF
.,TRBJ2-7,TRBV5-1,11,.,TGCGCCAGCAGCTTGCGCGGGGAGCAGTACTTC,CASSLRGEQYF
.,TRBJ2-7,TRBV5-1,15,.,TGCGCCAGCAGCTTGTCGGAGGGGCTGGGGTACGAGCAGTACTTC,CASSLSEGLGYEQYF
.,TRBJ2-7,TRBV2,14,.,TGTGCCAGCAGTGAAAACGGACTACAAAACGAGCAGTACTTC,CASSENGLQNEQYF
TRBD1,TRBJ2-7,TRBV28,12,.,TGTGCCAGCAGTAGGGACAGCTACGAGCAGTACTTC,CASSRDSYEQYF
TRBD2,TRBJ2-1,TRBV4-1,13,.,TGCGCCAGCAGACGCGGGGGGTACAATGAGCAGTTCTTC,CASRRGGYNEQFF
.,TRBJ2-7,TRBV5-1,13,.,TGCGCCAGCAGCTTGTATCCGGGGTACGAGCAGTACTTC,CASSLYPGYEQYF
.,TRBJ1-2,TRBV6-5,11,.,TGTGCCAGCAGTTACGGGGGGTACTACACCTTC,CASSYGGYYTF
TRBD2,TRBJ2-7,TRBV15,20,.,TGTGCCACCAGCGGGGGGGTTCTAGGCAGGAGTCCGATTAGAATCTACGAGCAGTACTTC,CATSGGVLGRSPIRIYEQYF
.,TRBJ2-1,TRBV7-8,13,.,TGTGCCAGCAGCTCGACTAGTGACAATGAGCAGTTCTTC,CASSSTSDNEQFF
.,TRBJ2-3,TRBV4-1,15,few,TGCGCCAGCAGCCAAGATGAACCTCTTATAGATACGCAGTATTTT,CASSQDEPLIDTQYF
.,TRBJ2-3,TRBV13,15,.,TGTGCCAGCAGCTCATACCGGAACCGCACAGATACGCAGTATTTT,CASSSYRNRTDTQYF
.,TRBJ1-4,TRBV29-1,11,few,TGCAGCGCTCTGGACAGCTTGGAACTGTTTTTT,CSALDSLELFF
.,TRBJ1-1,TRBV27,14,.,TGTGCCAGCAGTTTAAGCATTATGAACACTGAAGCTTTCTTT,CASSLSIMNTEAFF
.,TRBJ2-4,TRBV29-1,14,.,TGCAGCGTTGACGGGGACCCTACTGAAAACATTCAGTACTTC,CSVDGDPTENIQYF
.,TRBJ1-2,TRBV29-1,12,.,TGCAGCGTTGAACCGAAGCTCTATGGCTACACCTTC,CSVEPKLYGYTF
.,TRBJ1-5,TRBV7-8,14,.,TGTGCCAGCAGCCCCGACTATAGCAATCAGCCCCAGCATTTT,CASSPDYSNQPQHF
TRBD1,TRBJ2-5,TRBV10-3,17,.,TGTGCCATCAGTGAGCCGAAGGGAGGACAGGGATGGGAGACCCAGTACTTC,CAISEPKGGQGWETQYF
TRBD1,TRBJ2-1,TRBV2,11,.,TGTGCCAGCTGGACAGGGGATGAGCAGTTCTTC,CASWTGDEQFF
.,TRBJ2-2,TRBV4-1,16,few,TGCGCCAGCAGCCAAGATTGGCTAGTGGGGTCCGGGGAGCTGTTTTTT,CASSQDWLVGSGELFF
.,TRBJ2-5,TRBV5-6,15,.,TGTGCCAGCAGCTTGGCGATACAGCGGCAAGAGACCCAGTACTTC,CASSLAIQRQETQYF
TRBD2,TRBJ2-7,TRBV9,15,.,TGTGCCAGCAGCGTAGGAGGCGGGGGGGCCGACGAGCAGTACTTC,CASSVGGGGADEQYF
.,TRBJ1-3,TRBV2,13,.,TGTGCCAGCAGTGAATTGGATGGAAACACCATATATTTT,CASSELDGNTIYF
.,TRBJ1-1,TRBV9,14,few,TGTGCCAGCAGCGCCGAACGGGGGGACACTGAAGCTTTCTTT,CASSAERGDTEAFF
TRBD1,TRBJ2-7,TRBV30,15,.,TGTGCCTGGAGTGGGCTCCGACAGGGCGGGTACGAGCAGTACTTC,CAWSGLRQGGYEQYF
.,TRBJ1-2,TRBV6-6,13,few,TGTGCCAGCAGTTACTCACAGTCTTGGGGCTACACCTTC,CASSYSQSWGYTF
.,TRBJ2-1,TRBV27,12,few,TGTGCCAGCAGTACCCAGGGCAATGAGCAGTTCTTC,CASSTQGNEQFF
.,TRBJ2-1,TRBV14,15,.,TGTGCCAGCAGCCAAGGCCCGGGCAAAGACAATGAGCAGTTCTTC,CASSQGPGKDNEQFF
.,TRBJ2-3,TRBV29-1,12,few,TGCAGCGTTGACCAAGACACAGATACGCAGTATTTT,CSVDQDTDTQYF
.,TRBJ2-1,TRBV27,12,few,TGTGCCAGCAGTTCGATTTGGGATGAGCAGTTCTTC,CASSSIWDEQFF
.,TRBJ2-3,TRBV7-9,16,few,TGTGCCAGCCAATCATCTGAAGGGGGAGGCACAGATACGCAGTATTTT,CASQSSEGGGTDTQYF